This TCR beta chain was recovered during a study of shared clonotypes between healthy human individuals (dated by TCRdb to the early 2020s). Describing the broader study: A couple of women and three men aged 18 to 49 years were included in the cohort. For each donor, three plates each were used for CD4 naive and CD4 memory, two plates were used for CD8 naive, and one plate was used for CD8 memory. To estimate repertoire size and how much clonotype sharing occurs between individuals, the study deeply sequenced the blood TCR repertoires of about five healthy adults. Libraries were prepared and TCR repertoires were sequenced by different laboratories using diverse techniques, in order to increase sequencing depth and limit assay-specific biases. Per donor, leukapheresis produced somewhere between about 0.9 and 10 billion PBMCs. Here is what the overall study found, with its caveats: Sampling was restricted to blood, and TCR repertoires in tissues likely differ from the TCR repertoires found in blood. Compared with non-shared clonotypes, the clonotypes found in all four sorted-subset donors had higher generation probabilities. Larger estimated clonotype richness was generally found for naive subsets than for memory subsets. Incomplete sequencing was indicated by rarefaction of sorted-subset datasets, despite the large sequencing depth. When a handful of donors were compared, the shared fraction of clonotypes was about 5.5% for naive CD4, around 3.5% for naive CD8, more than 2% for memory CD4, and 0.3% to 0.5% for memory CD8. The genetic and exposure-history diversity represented was limited by the small number of donors. Pairwise subsampling led to the expectation that sequencing depth would affect the degree of clonotype sharing among donors.

Using the deep immunoSEQ assay, TCR CDR3 regions were amplified from genomic DNA by multiplex PCR. Extracted genomic DNA from each cell subset was distributed evenly across all wells of several immunoSEQ 96-well plates, and each plate was treated as a replicate. Each replicate PCR for sorted subsets received approximately 220 ng genomic DNA, equal to around 32,000 T cell genomes. The purified libraries were quantified using a Qubit 3.0 fluorometer, sized with a Bioanalyzer 2100, and then quantified again using the KAPA Library Quantification kit. Every immunoSEQ 96-well plate was sequenced on a separate single-read 150-cycle Illumina NextSeq 550 flow cell. Under the source paper's analysis protocol: Because the immunoSEQ output held only junctional sequences and lacked quality scores, the filtering could not match the filtering applied to full-length reads. To assign V/J genes and CDR3, sequences were annotated against IMGT germline references using PyIR, a Python wrapper for IgBLAST v1.9. Reads were removed for weak V/J assignments (E-value above 1e-6), missing CDR3, stop codons, out-of-frame junctions, or ambiguous translated residues. V3J clonotypes were defined as sequences sharing an identical inferred V gene, J gene, and CDR3 amino acid sequence. The percentage overlap between two repertoires was calculated by dividing the number of shared unique clonotypes by the size of the smaller repertoire. RTK rarefaction, the Chao1 estimator, and Recon v2.1 estimates of unobserved clonotypes were used to assess repertoire richness. Generation probabilities for all TCRbeta clonotypes obtained by the gDNA method from a handful of donors were computed using OLGA. TCRdb holds this immuneACCESS table with in-frame rearrangements only. Some clones are missing; in checked studies, unresolved V genes explain under half, and the rest has no known cause. V and J calls and clone size are those listed in that table; D and trimming were worked out from the DNA. This sample gives 2 million to 2.5 million clones in total; approximately 96% of them show up just once. Jointly, the top ten make up around 0.13% of the sample.

From the germline V gene, CDR1 is MDHEN and CDR2 is SYDVKM. CDR3 length: 12 amino acids, cysteine to phenylalanine. Only the CDR3 region is kept as DNA, spanning 36 bases read in frame from base 1. As concerns this clone: Its target antigen remains unknown. No quality values exist for individual bases; no much larger clone is one base distant.

The donors were healthy, HIV-negative adults with no recently reported acute infections or vaccinations. All donors were Caucasian adults living in Nashville, Tennessee, USA. Magnetic negative selection was used to enrich CD4+ T cells, after which naive cells were positively selected on CD45RA and the negative fraction became the memory subset. Blood was obtained by leukapheresis, after which PBMCs were separated by Ficoll-Histopaque density gradient centrifugation and cryopreserved in liquid nitrogen vapor phase. Analytical flow cytometry was used to check the purity and quantity of each magnetically sorted T cell population. Each sorted fraction had its genomic DNA isolated and then quantified by UV absorbance on a Nanodrop 2000c.

Sequencing was performed on naive CD4+ T cells sorted from blood. Read against the paper, the sample's cell subset or site label means: CD45RA+ positively selected. The rearranged segments are TRBV28 and TRBJ2-3; the D gene is perhaps TRBD1, from 5 matching bases. This sequence was found in a man aged 18-30 years in good health. The DNA sequence is given as TGTGCTTGGTCACAGGGCACAGATACGCAGTATTTT. Its protein reads: CAWSQGTDTQYF. The reference TRBV28 and TRBJ2-3 proteins fill in what lies around the CDR3, so the full variable domain reads DVKVTQSSRYLVKRTGEKVFLECVQDMDHENMFWYRQDPGLGLRLIYFSYDVKMKEKGDIPEGYSVSREKKERFSLILESASTNQTSMYLCAWSQGTDTQYFGPGTRLTVL.